The 26 T cell receptor beta chains in this list originate from one sample, sequenced in a study of T cell changes during pregnancy in multiple sclerosis (dated by TCRdb to the late 2010s). Libraries were made using the immunoSEQ multiplex PCR assay. The clones in this table, taken by TCRdb from immuneACCESS, are in-frame only. Not every clone is retained; where verified, under half of the shortfall comes from an unresolved V gene, and the cause of the rest is unknown. The sample contains around 69,000 clones, approximately 90% of them found a single time. In total, the top ten clones hold roughly 1.2% of the sample. The sequences come from peripheral blood, collected in the third trimester of pregnancy. The source of these receptors is a female donor with multiple sclerosis, enrolled in a pregnancy study.

The V gene is TRBV13, the J gene TRBJ2-2; 11 bases map to TRBD2. V dropped 5 bases and J dropped 1; count of bases not matched to a gene: 6. The germline CDR1 and CDR2 sequences are PRHDT and FYEKMQ (reference sequence). The CDR3 consists of 17 residues. The CDR3 spells CASSPRGTSGNTGELFF. The CDR3 DNA follows: TGTGCCAGCAGCCCCCGGGGGACTAGCGGGAACACCGGGGAGCTGTTTTTT.

The chain has TRBV5-4 and TRBJ2-7, with D tentatively TRBD1 (6 bases). Germline loops: CDR1 SGHNT, CDR2 YYREEE (reference sequence). The V end was cut by 4 bases, the J end by 3 bases, with 17 bases between. The CDR3 is 15 residues long. The CDR3 loop is CASSAPGQGYYEQYF. CDR3 nucleotide sequence: TGTGCCAGCAGCGCCCCGGGACAAGGTTACTACGAGCAGTACTTC. The full variable domain, in which reference TRBV5-4 and TRBJ2-7 provide the parts outside the CDR3, is ETGVTQSPTHLIKTRGQQVTLRCSSQSGHNTVSWYQQALGQGPQFIFQYYREEENGRGNFPPRFSGLQFPNYSSELNVNALELDDSALYLCASSAPGQGYYEQYFGPGTRLTVT.

The V and J genes are TRBV30 and TRBJ2-5; D is perhaps TRBD1 (6 bases). Between the trimmed V and J ends, which lost 0 bases and 1 base, there was a span of 12 bases. Germline-derived CDR1 and CDR2 are GTSNPN and SVGIG (reference sequence). The CDR3 is made up of 15 amino acids. This chain's CDR3 is CAWSVRQAFQETQYF. The CDR3 nucleotides are TGTGCCTGGAGTGTACGACAGGCCTTCCAAGAGACCCAGTACTTC.

The V and J genes are TRBV11-1 and TRBJ2-7; a weak D match, TRBD1 (6 bases). The CDR3 contains 14 residues. V dropped 6 bases and J dropped 3 bases, with 15 bases sitting between them. CDR1 is SGHAT and CDR2 is FQDESV in the germline V gene (reference sequence). The CDR3 DNA reads TGTGCCAGCAGACCCACTGGGGGCATCTACGAGCAGTACTTC. This gives the protein CASRPTGGIYEQYF.

The rearrangement uses TRBV7-8 and TRBJ2-5, with 7 nucleotides matching TRBD2. The V and J ends lost 7 bases and 2 bases, in that order; junction bases with no gene match: 1. The length of the CDR3 is 12 residues. Germline assignment: CDR1 SGHVS and CDR2 FQNEAQ. CDR3 region: CASTGGQETQYF. The DNA for the CDR3 is TGTGCCAGCACCGGGGGGCAAGAGACCCAGTACTTC.

The CDR3, as DNA: TGTGCCAGCAGGGGCGAACCGAATGAGCAGTTCTTC. It yields the protein CASRGEPNEQFF. This chain uses TRBV25-1 with TRBJ2-1; D is undetermined. Germline V gene sequence: CDR1 MGHDK, CDR2 SYGVNS. The CDR3 spans 12 residues. Trimming pared 6 bases from V and 7 bases from J, leaving 10 bases between. The full variable domain, its missing parts supplied by reference TRBV25-1 and TRBJ2-1, is EADIYQTPRYLVIGTGKKITLECSQTMGHDKMYWYQQDPGMELHLIHYSYGVNSTEKGDLSSESTVSRIRTEHFPLTLESARPSHTSQYLCASRGEPNEQFFGPGTRLTVL.

CDR3 residues: CASSSYRNNRGATEAFF. CDR3 sequence (DNA): TGTGCCAGCAGCTCATACCGGAATAACAGGGGGGCCACTGAAGCTTTCTTT. V is TRBV27 and J is TRBJ1-1; 8 bases match TRBD1. This CDR3 is built from 17 residues. Germline lookup yields CDR1 MNHEY and CDR2 SMNVEV (reference sequence). V was pared by 6 bases and J by 4 bases, with 16 bases of the junction left unmatched.

The V call is TRBV5-1, the J call TRBJ1-2, with 9 nucleotides matching TRBD1. Germline V CDR1 and CDR2: SGHRS, YFSETQ. This CDR3 is built from 15 residues. The J segment lost 5 bases and the V segment lost 4 bases, leaving 9 bases of the junction unmatched. The CDR3 is CASSISGTGRYGYTF. The CDR3 bases are TGCGCCAGCAGCATAAGCGGGACAGGGAGGTATGGCTACACCTTC.

The gene calls are TRBV5-4 and TRBJ2-1, with 8 bases matching TRBD2. The CDR3 spans 15 residues. Looked up from germline, CDR1 is SGHNT and CDR2 is YYREEE (reference sequence). V shed 0 bases and J 4 bases; nucleotides not matched to a gene: 3. In nucleotides, the CDR3 is TGTGCCAGCAGCTTGGTACTAGCGGATTACAATGAGCAGTTCTTC. Its protein is CASSLVLADYNEQFF.

This chain joins TRBV18 and TRBJ2-3; 7 bases map to TRBD1. Trimming cost V 5 bases and J 0 bases; bases outside gene matches: 2. CDR1 and CDR2 from the germline V gene are KGHSH and LQKENI. The CDR3 runs to 14 residues. Written as DNA, the CDR3 is TGTGCCAGCTCAGACAGGGAAAGCACAGATACGCAGTATTTT. Translation: CASSDRESTDTQYF.

The chain couples TRBV10-2 to TRBJ2-7; TRBD2 aligns across 8 bases. The CDR3 is 16 amino acids. CDR1 is WSHSY and CDR2 is SAAADI in the germline V gene. After removal of 2 bases from V and 0 bases from J, the junction contained 6 bases not matched to a gene. The CDR3, as DNA: TGCGCCAGCAGTGAGACTAGCGGACATCCCTCCTACGAGCAGTACTTC. Translating it yields CASSETSGHPSYEQYF.

This sequence joins TRBV2 and TRBJ2-3; D ambiguous. Trimming left V 4 bases short and J 2 bases short, with 7 bases between. Germline loops: CDR1 SNHLY, CDR2 FYNNEI. This CDR3 contains 13 residues. CDR3 in amino acids: CASSVISTDTQYF. As DNA, the CDR3 is TGTGCCAGCAGTGTTATCTCCACAGATACGCAGTATTTT.

The chain uses TRBV6-5 and TRBJ1-1; TRBD1 agrees at 9 bases. V was pared by 7 bases and J by 1 base, with 4 bases of the junction left unmatched. The CDR3 runs 14 residues. Germline values: CDR1 MNHEY, CDR2 SVGAGI. The CDR3 nucleotides read TGTGCCAGCACCGGACAGGGGACGAACACTGAAGCTTTCTTT. This gives the protein CASTGQGTNTEAFF.

The table lists this clone with a count of one. This chain links TRBV5-1 with TRBJ2-2; 10 nucleotides match TRBD2. Per germline, CDR1 SGHRS and CDR2 YFSETQ. CDR3 size: 17 residues. With 0 bases clipped from V and 6 bases from J, the junction kept 8 bases outside the gene matches. This chain's CDR3 is CASSLEPSGSMAGELFF. CDR3 DNA: TGCGCCAGCAGCTTGGAACCTAGCGGGAGTATGGCCGGGGAGCTGTTTTTT.

The chain couples TRBV28 to TRBJ2-5; the match to TRBD1 covers 11 bases. The J call could be wrong; TRBJ2-7 is a better fit for the DNA end. The CDR3 runs to 14 residues. Germline CDR1 MDHEN, CDR2 SYDVKM. For the CDR3, the DNA is TGTGCCAGCAGTTGGGACAGGGGGTCCTACGAGCAGTACTTC. Its protein is CASSWDRGSYEQYF.

CDR3 bases: TGTGCAAGTCGTGCACCGGGACTAGCGGCCTACAATGAGCAGTTCTTC. Protein product: CASRAPGLAAYNEQFF. This chain joins TRBV12-2 and TRBJ2-1; the D segment call TRBD2 is taken from the table without a DNA check. TRBV12-2 is deemed a pseudogene. This CDR3 region has 16 residues.

This chain uses TRBV7-9 with TRBJ2-7; D may be TRBD1 (6 bases). The germline V gene has CDR1 SEHNR and CDR2 FQNEAQ (reference sequence). This CDR3 region has 13 residues. With 4 bases removed from V and 3 bases from J, the gap between germline ends came to 10 bases. The CDR3 DNA is TGTGCCAGCAGCTCCCGGGACAACTACGAGCAGTACTTC. Translated: CASSSRDNYEQYF.

The genes are TRBV6-1 and TRBJ1-4; 8 bases are a match to TRBD1. The CDR3 length is 14 residues. Looked up from germline, CDR1 is MNHNS and CDR2 is SASEGT. V dropped 8 bases and J dropped 5; count of bases not matched to a gene: 7. The CDR3 region is CASGPGTGNEKLFF. The CDR3, as DNA: TGTGCCAGCGGACCAGGGACAGGCAATGAAAAACTGTTTTTT.

This chain joins TRBV11-2 and TRBJ2-7; D might be TRBD2 (6 bases). This CDR3 is 16 amino acids long. V shed 0 bases and J shed 4 bases, with 16 bases lying between them. From germline, CDR1 is SGHAT and CDR2 FQNNGV. The CDR3 spells CASSLETGLSLYEQYF. The CDR3, as DNA: TGTGCCAGCAGCTTAGAAACGGGACTTAGTCTTTACGAGCAGTACTTC.

The chain joins TRBV18 to TRBJ2-1; 13 bases are shared with TRBD2. J was trimmed by 10 bases and V by 3 bases; bases with no gene match: 3. The CDR3 covers 14 residues. Germline V gives CDR1 KGHSH, CDR2 LQKENI. The CDR3 loop is CASSPEGLAGEQFF. The CDR3 DNA reads TGTGCCAGCTCACCGGAGGGACTAGCGGGAGAGCAGTTCTTC. Filled out from reference TRBV18 and TRBJ2-1, the complete variable domain reads NAGVMQNPRHLVRRRGQEARLRCSPMKGHSHVYWYRQLPEEGLKFMVYLQKENIIDESGMPKERFSAEFPKEGPSILRIQQVVRGDSAAYFCASSPEGLAGEQFFGPGTRLTVL.

The chain has TRBV18 and TRBJ2-4; 8 positions agree with TRBD1. The V and J ends lost 0 bases and 6 bases, in that order; junction bases with no gene match: 13. Germline values: CDR1 KGHSH, CDR2 LQKENI. This CDR3 has 18 amino acids. CDR3: CASSPPGTGKTFLNIQYF. CDR3 coding DNA: TGTGCCAGCTCACCACCCGGGACAGGAAAAACATTTTTAAACATTCAGTACTTC.

The chain combines TRBV6-5 with TRBJ1-5, with a weak D call TRBD1 (6 bases). V lost 9 bases to trimming and J lost 2 bases, with 11 bases between them. Germline values: CDR1 MNHEY, CDR2 SVGAGI. The CDR3 consists of 13 residues. CDR3 residues: CARHRVGNQPQHF. CDR3 in DNA: TGTGCCAGACACAGGGTTGGCAATCAGCCCCAGCATTTT.

Only one count was recorded for this clone. This chain uses TRBV5-6 with TRBJ1-1; unclear D gene. Between the trimmed V and J ends, which lost 0 bases and 5 bases, there was a span of 11 bases. In germline, CDR1 is SGHDT, CDR2 YYEEEE. CDR3 length: 14 residues. CDR3 sequence (DNA): TGTGCCAGCAGCTTGGCCGGTACGGGAACTGAAGCTTTCTTT. It is translated as CASSLAGTGTEAFF.

This sequence joins TRBV4-1 and TRBJ1-5, with TRBD1 as a possible D gene (6 bases). Germline CDR1 reads MGHRA; CDR2 reads YSYEKL. This CDR3 has 14 amino acids. Between the trimmed V and J ends, which lost 1 base and 9 bases, there was a span of 13 bases. CDR3 sequence: CASSQVTGNAPQHF. The CDR3 DNA reads TGCGCCAGCAGCCAAGTAACAGGGAATGCGCCCCAGCATTTT.

The chain is built from TRBV10-1 and TRBJ2-7; the D gene is possibly TRBD2 (6 bases). Germline lookup yields CDR1 WNHNN and CDR2 SYGVQD (reference sequence). V lost 0 bases and J lost 4, with 13 bases in between. The CDR3 is 15 amino acids. Written as DNA, the CDR3 is TGCGCCAGCAGTGAGTCCGCGGGACCCCCGTACGAGCAGTACTTC. Its translation is CASSESAGPPYEQYF.

In this sample, this clone turned up a few times. The CDR3 region is CASSSQQGAGEKLFF. The DNA of the CDR3 is TGTGCCAGCAGCTCTCAACAGGGGGCAGGTGAAAAACTGTTTTTT. The chain carries TRBV7-2 and TRBJ1-4; 9 bases align to TRBD1. The CDR3 is made up of 15 amino acids. CDR1 is SGHTA, CDR2 FQGNSA, per germline. J lost 7 bases, V lost 4 bases, and 7 bases had no gene match. Full variable domain (rest looked up from reference TRBV7-2 and TRBJ1-4): GAGVSQSPSNKVTEKGKDVELRCDPISGHTALYWYRQSLGQGLEFLIYFQGNSAPDKSGLPSDRFSAERTGGSVSTLTIQRTQQEDSAVYLCASSSQQGAGEKLFFGSGTQLSVL.